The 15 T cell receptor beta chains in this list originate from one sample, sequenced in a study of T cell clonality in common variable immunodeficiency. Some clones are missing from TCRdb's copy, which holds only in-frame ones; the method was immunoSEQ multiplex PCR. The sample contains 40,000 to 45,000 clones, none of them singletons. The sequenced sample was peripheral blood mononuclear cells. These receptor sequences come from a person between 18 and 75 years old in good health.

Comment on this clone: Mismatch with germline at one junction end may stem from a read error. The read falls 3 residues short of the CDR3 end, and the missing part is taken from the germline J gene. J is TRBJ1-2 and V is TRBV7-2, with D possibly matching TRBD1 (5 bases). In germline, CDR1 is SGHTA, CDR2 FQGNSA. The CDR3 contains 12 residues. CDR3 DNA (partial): TGTGTCAGCAGCTACCTTACAGGCGGC. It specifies CVSSYLTGG. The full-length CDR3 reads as CVSSYLTGGYTF.

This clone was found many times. CDR3 DNA, as far as it was read: TGTGCCACCAGGGGCGCAGGGGGTAACCAAGAGACC. It yields the protein CATRGAGGNQET. The full CDR3 reads CATRGAGGNQETQYF. The chain carries TRBV15 and TRBJ2-5, with 7 bases matching TRBD1. With the read ending 3 residues before the CDR3 end, the germline J gene is used to fill in that end. The CDR3 covers 15 residues. With 6 bases clipped from V and 0 bases from J, the junction kept 7 bases outside the gene matches. Germline lookup yields CDR1 LNHNV and CDR2 YYDKDF (reference sequence).

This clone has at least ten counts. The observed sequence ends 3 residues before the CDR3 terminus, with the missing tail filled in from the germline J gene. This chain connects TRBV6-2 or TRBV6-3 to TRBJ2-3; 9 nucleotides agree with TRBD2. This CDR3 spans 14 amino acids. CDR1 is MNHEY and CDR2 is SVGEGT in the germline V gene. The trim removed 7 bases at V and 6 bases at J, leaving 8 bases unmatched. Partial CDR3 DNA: TGTGCCAGCAAAAAGGCGGGGGGGCCGGATACG. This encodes CASKKAGGPDT. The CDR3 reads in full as CASKKAGGPDTQYF.

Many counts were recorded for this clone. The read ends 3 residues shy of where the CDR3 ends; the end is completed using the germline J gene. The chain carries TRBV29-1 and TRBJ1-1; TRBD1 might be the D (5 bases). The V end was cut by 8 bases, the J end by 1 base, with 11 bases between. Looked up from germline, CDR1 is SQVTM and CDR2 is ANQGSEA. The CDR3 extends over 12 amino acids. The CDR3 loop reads CSWGGTNTEAFF. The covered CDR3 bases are TGCAGCTGGGGGGGGACGAACACTGAA.

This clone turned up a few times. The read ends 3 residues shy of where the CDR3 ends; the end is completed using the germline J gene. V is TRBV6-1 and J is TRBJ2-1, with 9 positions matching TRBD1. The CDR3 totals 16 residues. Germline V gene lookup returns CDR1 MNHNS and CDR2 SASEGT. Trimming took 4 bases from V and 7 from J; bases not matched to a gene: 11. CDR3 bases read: TGTGCCAGCAGTGCGAGACCGGGACAGGGCGGAAATGAG. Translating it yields CASSARPGQGGNE. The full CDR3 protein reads CASSARPGQGGNEQFF.

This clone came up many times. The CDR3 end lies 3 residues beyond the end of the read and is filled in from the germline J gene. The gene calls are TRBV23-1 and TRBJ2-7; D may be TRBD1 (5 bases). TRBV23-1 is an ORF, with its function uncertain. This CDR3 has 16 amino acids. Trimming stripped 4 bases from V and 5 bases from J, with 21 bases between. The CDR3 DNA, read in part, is TGCGCCAGCAGTCGAAAGACAGTCAAGGGCGTCCACGAG. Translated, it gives CASSRKTVKGVHE. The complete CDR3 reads CASSRKTVKGVHEQYF.

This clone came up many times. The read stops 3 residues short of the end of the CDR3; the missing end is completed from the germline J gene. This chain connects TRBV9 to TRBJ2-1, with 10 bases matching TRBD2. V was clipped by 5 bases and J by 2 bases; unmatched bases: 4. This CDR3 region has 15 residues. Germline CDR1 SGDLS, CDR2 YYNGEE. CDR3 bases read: TGTGCCAGCAGTGGAGCGGGGGGGACCTACAATGAG. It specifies CASSGAGGTYNE. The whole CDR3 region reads CASSGAGGTYNEQFF. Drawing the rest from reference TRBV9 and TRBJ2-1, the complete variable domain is DSGVTQTPKHLITATGQRVTLRCSPRSGDLSVYWYQQSLDQGLQFLIQYYNGEERAKGNILERFSAQQFPDLHSELNLSSLELGDSALYFCASSGAGGTYNEQFFGPGTRLTVL.

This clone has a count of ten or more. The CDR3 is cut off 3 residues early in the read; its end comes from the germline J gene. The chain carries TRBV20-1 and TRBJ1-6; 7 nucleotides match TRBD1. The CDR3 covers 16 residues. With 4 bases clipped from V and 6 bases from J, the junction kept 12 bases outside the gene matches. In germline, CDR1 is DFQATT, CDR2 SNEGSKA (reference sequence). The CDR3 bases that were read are TGCAGTGCTATTAACCGGGACAGTCCTGTTAATTCACCC. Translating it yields CSAINRDSPVNSP. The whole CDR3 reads CSAINRDSPVNSPLHF.

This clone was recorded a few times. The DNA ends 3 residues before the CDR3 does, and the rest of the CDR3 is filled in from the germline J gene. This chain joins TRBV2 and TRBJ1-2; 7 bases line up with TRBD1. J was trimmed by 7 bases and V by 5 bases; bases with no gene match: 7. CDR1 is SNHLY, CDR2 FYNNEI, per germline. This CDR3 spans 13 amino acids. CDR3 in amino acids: CASSLQGPAGYTF. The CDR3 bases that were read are TGTGCCAGCAGTTTACAGGGGCCCGCTGGC.

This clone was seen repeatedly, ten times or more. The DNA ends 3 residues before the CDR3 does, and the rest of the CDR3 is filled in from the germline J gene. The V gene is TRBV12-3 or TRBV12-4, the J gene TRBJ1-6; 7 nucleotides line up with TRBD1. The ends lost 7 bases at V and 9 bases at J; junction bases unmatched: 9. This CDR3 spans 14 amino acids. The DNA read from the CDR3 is TGTGCCAGCACCATCACAGGGGTGGTTTCACCC. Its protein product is CASTITGVVSP. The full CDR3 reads CASTITGVVSPLHF.

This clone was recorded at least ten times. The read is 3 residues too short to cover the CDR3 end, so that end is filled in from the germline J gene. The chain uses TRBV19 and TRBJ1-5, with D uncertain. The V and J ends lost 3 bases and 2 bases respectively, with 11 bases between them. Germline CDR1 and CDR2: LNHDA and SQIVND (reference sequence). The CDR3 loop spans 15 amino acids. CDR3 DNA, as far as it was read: TGTGCCAGTAGTATTAACGGGGATCGCAATCAGCCC. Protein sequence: CASSINGDRNQP. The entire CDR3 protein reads CASSINGDRNQPQHF.

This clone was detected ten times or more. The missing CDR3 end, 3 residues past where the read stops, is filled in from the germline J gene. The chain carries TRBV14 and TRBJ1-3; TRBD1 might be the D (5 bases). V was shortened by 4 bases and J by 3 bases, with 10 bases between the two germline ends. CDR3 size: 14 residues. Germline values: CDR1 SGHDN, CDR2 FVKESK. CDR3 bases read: TGTGCCAGCAGCCCCGGACACAGTGGAAACACC. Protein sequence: CASSPGHSGNT. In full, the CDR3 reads CASSPGHSGNTIYF.

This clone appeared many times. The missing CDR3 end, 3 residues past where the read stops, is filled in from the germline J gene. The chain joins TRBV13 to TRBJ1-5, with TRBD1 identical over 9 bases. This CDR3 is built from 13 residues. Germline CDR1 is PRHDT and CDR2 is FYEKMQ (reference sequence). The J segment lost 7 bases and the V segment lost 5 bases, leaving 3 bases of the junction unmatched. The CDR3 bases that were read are TGTGCCAGCAGCCACAGGGGGCAGCAGCCC. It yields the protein CASSHRGQQP. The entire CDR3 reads CASSHRGQQPQHF.

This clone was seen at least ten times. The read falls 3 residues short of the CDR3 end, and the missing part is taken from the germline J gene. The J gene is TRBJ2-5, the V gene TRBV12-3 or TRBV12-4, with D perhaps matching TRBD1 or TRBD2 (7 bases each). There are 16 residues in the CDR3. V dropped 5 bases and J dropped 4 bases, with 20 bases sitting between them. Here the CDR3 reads CASSTGEGARGETQYF. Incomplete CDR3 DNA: TGTGCCAGCAGTACCGGGGAGGGGGCACGGGGAGAGACC.

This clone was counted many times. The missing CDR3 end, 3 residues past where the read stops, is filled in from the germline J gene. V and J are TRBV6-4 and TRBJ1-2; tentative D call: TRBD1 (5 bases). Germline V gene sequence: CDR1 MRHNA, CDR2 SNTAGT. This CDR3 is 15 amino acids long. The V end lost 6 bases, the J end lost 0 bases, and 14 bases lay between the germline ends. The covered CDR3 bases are TGTGCCAGCAGGCTAGACAGTACCTCTAACTATGGC. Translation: CASRLDSTSNYG. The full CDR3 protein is CASRLDSTSNYGYTF.